This T cell receptor beta chain appears in the sequencing data of a study of cytomegalovirus exposure and HLA in healthy donors (dated by TCRdb to about 2017). Regarding the study in general: An earlier analysis of 550 to 700 of the donors reported approximately 300 Gb of sequence data and some 120 million unique TCR beta sequences from about 179 million T cells. Among the approximately 420 genotyped donors, around 81% belonged to the genetic ancestry cluster associated with self-reported Caucasian donors. Using immunosequencing, the study profiled T cell repertoires from 550 to 750 subjects and related those repertoires to cytomegalovirus serostatus. Along with the roughly 700-subject first cohort, a separate validation cohort of some 130 different subjects was used. An early release covering more than 500 HLA-typed donors comprised approximately 300 gigabases of sequencing data and approximately 85 million unique TCR sequences. Among about 400 genotyped donors of the cohort, an average of roughly 230,000 unique TCR beta nucleotide sequences was sequenced per donor, of which 15% to 20% were non-productive. The later analysis used no new phenotypic data to find candidate immune exposures, relying instead on TCR beta sequences and their occurrence across donors. Four or five DR-DQ haplotypes were handled as single units for association and clustering, since linkage in the cohort was strong. The number of donors typed differed by locus, with about 629-640 for A, B, C, DRB1 and DQB1, roughly 520 for DQA1, 600 to 610 for DPA1, and some 470 for DPB1. A later analysis re-analyzed previously published TCR beta repertoires from roughly 600 donors and added high-resolution HLA genotyping to study TCR occurrence patterns. A later genetic analysis used genome-wide SNP genotypes for about three fifths of the roughly 700 donors, treating that subset as a discovery cohort. Donor age, sex, ethnicity and CMV serostatus were compiled alongside the repertoire data. HLA typing covered class I and class II loci at four-digit resolution. The aim of the study was to test whether cataloging public T cell receptors could identify signatures of past pathogen exposure. All discovery cohort repertoires had been generated on a single sequencing platform. The study combined high-throughput TCR immunosequencing, statistical association of individual TCRs with disease status, and machine learning to predict cytomegalovirus infection status. An earlier analysis of approximately 640 of the donors applied high-throughput TCR beta sequencing to assess whether each TCR beta V gene segment acted as functional or pseudogenic.

A word on this clone: This receptor's antigen is unknown. No much larger clone is present one base from it, and per-base qualities are unavailable.

In total, roughly 670 healthy bone marrow donors made up the cohort. At the time of sampling, all cohort members were nominally healthy, though unrecorded immune exposures were likely present. The donor tested CMV seropositive, placing the donor among the 250 to 300 seropositive members of the cohort. Every donor gave a peripheral blood sample, and the peripheral blood mononuclear cells from that sample were used for TCR beta sequencing. The Qiagen DNeasy Blood Extraction Kit was used to extract genomic DNA from the blood cell samples. Including cysteine and phenylalanine, the CDR3 has 15 amino acids. CDR3 DNA is the only sequence kept; it has 45 bases, read in frame from the first base. Trimming removed 2 bases from V and 0 bases from J, leaving 11 bases between the germline ends. From a lookup of the germline V gene (reference sequence), CDR1 and CDR2 are GTSNPN and SVGIG. The full study reports these points: Correlated functional status among segregating V segments might reflect linkage disequilibrium, but an unknown experimental factor could not be ruled out. Immune exposure information for the cohort was limited to CMV serostatus. An earlier analysis of approximately 590 of the donors showed that most TCR beta V segments appeared in productive rearrangements either about 87% or about 30% of the time, which broadly matched IMGT annotations. In both the original and validation cohorts, the classifier was reported to diagnose cytomegalovirus status with high specificity and sensitivity. In the study, around 150 TCR beta chains were listed as associated with cytomegalovirus. In a later analysis, the rate of TCR association differed among HLA loci, with DRB1 alleles having the most associated TCRs and HLA-C alleles having the fewest. The earlier analysis of 587 of the donors excluded some 15 rarely observed V segments, including chromosome 9 orphons, because counts were too low. A later analysis reported that several top co-occurrence clusters appeared linked to parvovirus B19, influenza, CMV and Epstein-Barr virus. A later genetic analysis associated a missense DCLRE1C variant with V-gene and J-gene trimming of TCR beta chains, and an independent cohort replicated the association. Most CMV-associated TCR beta chains appeared to be HLA-restricted in a later analysis, and the HLA associations seemed to be driven largely by CMV exposure. Strong co-occurrence of HLA alleles, especially DR and DQ, made assigning TCR associations to individual alleles difficult. Compared with the approximately 700-donor mean, donors in an Asian-associated ancestry cluster had fewer N-insertions in productive TCRs, according to a later genetic analysis. HLA typing was unavailable for some donors at each locus, so association tests used only the typed subset. Roughly uniform sequencing depth across donors was assumed in presence/absence analyses, although this assumption may not hold. Some IMGT-functional V segments, including TRBV6-2 and TRBV6-3, could not be told apart with the 87-base-pair reads, so those segments were excluded. The authors suggested that the approach could potentially be generalized to other disease states and immunological phenotypes. Most TCR sequences were observed very rarely across donors, whereas some public TCRs were present in many individuals. In vitro tests confirmed that a few of the cytomegalovirus-associated TCR beta chains recognize cytomegalovirus antigens. Only TCR beta chains were sequenced in this cohort, and the absence of alpha or paired-chain data limited detectable features. In a later analysis, HLA-associated TCR beta chains showed more clonal expansion and lower generation probabilities than non-associated chains that were equally common. In a later analysis, about 16,000 TCR beta sequences were associated with specific HLA alleles at a false discovery rate of 0.05. A further reported finding was that TCR beta sequences accurately predicted the HLA-A and HLA-B alleles for most subjects in the first cohort. A cluster of highly shared sequence variants was judged likely to represent a technical artifact of the sequencing pipeline.

The receptor library was made with the immunoSEQ multiplex PCR assay. The multiplex PCR relied on a mix of 60 forward primers for TCR Vbeta segments and 13 reverse primers for TCR Jbeta segments. The CDR3 region of rearranged TCR beta genes was amplified from genomic DNA by a multiplex PCR assay. Amplified TCR beta libraries were sequenced as 87-base-pair reads on the Illumina HiSeq System. Regarding the original processing steps: A later analysis counted tens of millions of unique TCR beta chains across the roughly 700 repertoires, and some 12 million of these chains were shared by at least two donors. Raw reads were error-corrected and collapsed into unique sequences with a nearest-neighbor algorithm that merged closely related sequences to remove PCR and sequencing errors. V, D and J gene segments were assigned by aligning CDR3 sequences to IMGT reference sequences. For a sequence to be retained, a match of at least six nucleotides was required to both a V gene segment and a J gene segment. Rearrangements were classified as productive when the CDR3 lacked stop codons and remained in frame with V and J, and all other rearrangements were classified as non-productive. Following IMGT convention, CDR3 was defined as the stretch from the second conserved V-encoded cysteine up to the conserved J-encoded phenylalanine. The earlier analysis of about 570 of the donors excluded any sequence lacking an unambiguous match to a single V gene segment. In an earlier analysis of a few hundred of the donors, V segments were called functional above 56.7% productive rearrangements and were called segregating when the between-donor standard deviation exceeded 5%. A statistical classification framework was built to diagnose cytomegalovirus status from the catalog of TCR beta chain sequences. V and J gene assignment, in a later analysis, came from comparing TCR nucleotide sequences with IMGT/GENE-DB human TR gene sequences. A later analysis assigned CDR3 sequences and most-parsimonious VDJ recombination scenarios with the TCRdist pipeline. In a later analysis, each TCR beta chain was defined by its CDR3 amino acid sequence together with its V-gene family, and reads lacking a unique V-gene family were excluded. To address suspected cross-contamination and a sequencing artifact, a later analysis removed 450 to 700 highly shared, low-generation-probability nucleotide sequences. A later analysis calculated a clonal expansion index for each public chain from normalized within-repertoire ranks of inferred template counts. In a later analysis, generation probabilities were computed using a VDJ recombination model fitted to out-of-frame rearrangements, and the results were checked against IGoR. In a later analysis, hypergeometric tests were used to score TCR-TCR, TCR-HLA and TCR-CMV co-occurrence, with a repertoire-size bias correction applied to TCR pairs. False discovery rates were estimated in a later analysis by permuting HLA or CMV assignments 20 times. A later analysis grouped co-occurring TCRs with DBSCAN, adding TCRdist sequence similarity when clustering within HLA-allele-positive subsets. Repertoires with fewer than 30,000 or more than 120,000 public chains, plus five repertoires with anomalous nucleotide sharing, were excluded from co-occurrence clustering. The immuneACCESS repertoire file appears here via TCRdb, limited to in-frame rearrangements. These files lack a portion of the clones; in checked studies, under half of the deficit traces to unresolved V genes, and the cause of the others is not known. V, J and clone size are taken as reported in that table, and D and trimming were inferred from the DNA itself. The sample records about 74,000 clones, approximately 70% of which are singletons. Over 8.5% of the sample comes from the top ten.

The material sequenced was PBMCs. This TCR was sampled from a woman between 40 and 50 years old in good health and CMV-seropositive. The chain was built from TRBV30 and TRBJ1-5; the D gene is perhaps TRBD1, from 6 matching bases. CDR3 region: CAWSSGGYSNQPQHF. The nucleotides read TGTGCCTGGAGTTCTGGGGGCTATAGCAATCAGCCCCAGCATTTT.